This T cell receptor beta chain was recovered during a study of T cell responses to AZD1222 COVID-19 vaccine. Study-wide points: A rise in Spike-specific TCR breadth and depth followed two AZD1222 doses. Repertoire sampling happened only post peak T cell response. It was only 6 or 7 AZD1222 recipients who were seropositive at baseline. Females outnumbered males among donors, who were mostly white British; clonal diversity was possibly underestimated.

Profiled with immunoSEQ multiplex PCR; TCRdb holds only in-frame clones, not every one. Of roughly 120,000 clones listed, 75% to 90% were seen once; the top ten hold 3% to 4.5%. For this clone: Its antigen is as yet unknown.

V trimming: 0 bases; J trimming: 2 bases; junction bases outside the gene matches: 16. CDR3 length equals 21 residues. The sequence came from an adult in good health. The V call is TRBV23-1, the J call TRBJ1-5; 10 bases are shared with TRBD1. TRBV23-1 is classed as an ORF, of uncertain function. The sequences come from peripheral blood, collected on day 0 of MenACWY control vaccination. The CDR3 nucleotides read TGCGCCAGCAGTCAATCAAATCGCGACAGGGGGCATTCTTATGGCAATCAGCCCCAGCATTTT. Its protein product is CASSQSNRDRGHSYGNQPQHF.